One sample yielded the 23 T cell receptor beta chains listed below, sequenced in a study of OX40 agonist ivuxolimab in advanced cancers. The repertoire was sequenced with immunoSEQ multiplex PCR; TCRdb's copy has only in-frame clones and lacks some. Here the sample spans around 38,000 clones, about 90% being singletons. The source was CD4+ or CD8+ T cells sorted from blood, collected in a trial of the OX40 agonist ivuxolimab. The receptors come from an adult with an advanced solid tumor such as melanoma, head and neck, liver or kidney cancer.

J is TRBJ2-2 and V is TRBV19; D possibly corresponds to TRBD1 (5 bases). Germline CDR1 LNHDA, CDR2 SQIVND (reference sequence). This CDR3 region has 15 residues. Trimming removed 5 bases from V and 2 bases from J, with 12 bases in between. The DNA for the CDR3 is TGTGCCAGTAGTCCCAGACAGATCAACACCGGGGAGCTGTTTTTT. Translating it yields CASSPRQINTGELFF.

This sequence joins TRBV6-1 and TRBJ2-3, with D perhaps TRBD2 (6 bases). Trimming stripped 3 bases from V and 7 bases from J, with 26 bases between. CDR1 is MNHNS, CDR2 SASEGT, per germline. The CDR3 has 18 residues. The CDR3 protein is CASSDRLTGTPGANTQYF. The CDR3 DNA follows: TGTGCCAGCAGTGATAGGTTAACCGGGACTCCTGGAGCGAATACGCAGTATTTT.

The J gene is TRBJ2-2, the V gene TRBV7-2; D ambiguous. The V end lost 1 base, the J end lost 6 bases, and 3 bases lay between the germline ends. CDR3 length: 12 residues. CDR1 SGHTA and CDR2 FQGNSA come from the germline V gene. The CDR3 sequence: CASSLEAGELFF. CDR3 DNA: TGTGCCAGCAGCTTAGAGGCCGGGGAGCTGTTTTTT.

The chain carries TRBV19 and TRBJ1-1; D is uncertain. Trimming cost V 3 bases and J 0 bases, with 8 bases left between them. The germline V gene has CDR1 LNHDA and CDR2 SQIVND (reference sequence). CDR3 size: 14 residues. The CDR3 DNA reads TGTGCCAGTAGTATCGGTGGTGTGAACACTGAAGCTTTCTTT. Its translation is CASSIGGVNTEAFF.

The chain carries TRBV21-1 and TRBJ2-7; the D segment call TRBD2 is taken from the table without a DNA check. TRBV21-1 is tagged as a pseudogene. CDR3 length: 14 residues. The CDR3 DNA reads TGTGCCAGCAGCTCAACGCGGGGGTCCTACGAGCAGTACGTC. It yields the protein CASSSTRGSYEQYV.

This clone is labeled as medium-sized. The sample carries other DNA sequences with the same CDR3. The rearrangement uses TRBV5-1 and TRBJ2-1, with 7 nucleotides matching TRBD2. The ends lost 0 bases at V and 0 bases at J; junction bases unmatched: 6. This CDR3 spans 17 amino acids. Germline V gene data show CDR1 as SGHRS and CDR2 as YFSETQ. The CDR3 DNA follows: TGCGCCAGCAGCTTGGAGGCTAGCGGTAGCTCCTACAATGAGCAGTTCTTC. This codes for CASSLEASGSSYNEQFF.

V gene TRBV5-1 combines with J gene TRBJ2-3; TRBD1 aligns across 7 bases. The CDR3 is 17 residues long. The ends lost 0 bases at V and 1 base at J; junction bases unmatched: 8. Germline-derived CDR1 and CDR2 are SGHRS and YFSETQ. In nucleotides, the CDR3 is TGCGCCAGCAGCTTGGCCGAGGGACAGCTACGCACAGATACGCAGTATTTT. Protein product: CASSLAEGQLRTDTQYF.

The chain has TRBV7-9 and TRBJ1-5; 10 bases match TRBD1. This CDR3 region has 16 residues. Germline CDR1 is SEHNR and CDR2 is FQNEAQ (reference sequence). V was clipped by 5 bases and J by 4 bases; unmatched bases: 8. CDR3 coding DNA: TGTGCCAGCAGCCAGGACAGGGGGAACCTAAATCAGCCCCAGCATTTT. This codes for CASSQDRGNLNQPQHF.

The CDR3: CSVDWDPNYGYTF. In nucleotides, the CDR3 is TGCAGCGTTGATTGGGACCCTAACTATGGCTACACCTTC. The chain joins TRBV29-1 to TRBJ1-2; tentative D call: TRBD1 (5 bases). V gave up 3 bases and J gave up 0 bases, with 8 bases separating them. Germline CDR1 and CDR2: SQVTM and ANQGSEA. The CDR3 sequence is 13 residues long.

This sequence joins TRBV5-1 and TRBJ1-2; 9 bases line up with TRBD1. The V and J ends lost 0 bases and 8 bases, in that order; junction bases with no gene match: 17. The germline V gene encodes CDR1 SGHRS and CDR2 YFSETQ. There are 18 residues in the CDR3. CDR3 residues: CASSLEGGGQGTKYGYTF. The CDR3 bases are TGCGCCAGCAGCTTGGAGGGTGGGGGACAGGGAACGAAATACGGCTACACCTTC.

V and J are TRBV7-6 and TRBJ2-5, with D maybe TRBD2 (8 bases). CDR3 length equals 14 residues. V was cut by 5 bases and J by 5 bases, with 15 bases left in between. Germline CDR1 is SGHVS and CDR2 is FNYEAQ. CDR3 nucleotide sequence: TGTGCCAGCAGCCCGGGAGGGGGCGCGGAGACCCAGTACTTC. Its translation is CASSPGGGAETQYF.

In this sample, this clone turned up once. V is TRBV7-9 and J is TRBJ2-7; perhaps TRBD1 as D (6 bases). Germline V gene lookup returns CDR1 SEHNR and CDR2 FQNEAQ (reference sequence). The CDR3 loop spans 13 amino acids. Between the trimmed V and J ends, which lost 4 bases and 2 bases, there was a span of 9 bases. CDR3 bases: TGTGCCAGCAGCTCAAGGACAGCCTACGAGCAGTACTTC. Its protein product is CASSSRTAYEQYF.

In its sample, this clone was seen once. This rearrangement joins TRBV29-1 to TRBJ1-1; D possibly corresponds to TRBD1 (5 bases). This CDR3 region has 11 residues. Germline V CDR1 and CDR2: SQVTM, ANQGSEA. The V end lost 3 bases, the J end lost 10 bases, and 12 bases lay between the germline ends. This chain's CDR3 is CSVEGGQGAFF. The CDR3 DNA follows: TGCAGCGTTGAGGGAGGGCAGGGAGCTTTCTTT. Together with reference TRBV29-1 and TRBJ1-1, the CDR3 gives the full variable domain: SAVISQKPSRDICQRGTSLTIQCQVDSQVTMMFWYRQQPGQSLTLIATANQGSEATYESGFVIDKFPISRPNLTFSTLTVSNMSPEDSSIYLCSVEGGQGAFFGQGTRLTVV.

The chain recombines TRBV4-1 with TRBJ2-1; 11 bases align to TRBD2. Per the germline V gene, CDR1 is MGHRA and CDR2 is YSYEKL. The CDR3 has 16 residues. Losses at the gene ends were 0 bases for V and 7 bases for J; bases not matched to a gene: 5. The CDR3: CASSQDSLAGANEQFF. CDR3 sequence (DNA): TGCGCCAGCAGCCAAGATTCACTAGCGGGAGCAAATGAGCAGTTCTTC.

The chain has TRBV4-1 and TRBJ2-2; 8 nucleotides agree with TRBD1. The V gene end was trimmed by 2 bases and the J gene end by 6 bases; junction bases not matched to a gene: 8. The CDR3 is 16 residues long. CDR1 MGHRA and CDR2 YSYEKL come from the germline V gene. CDR3 region: CASSQNRQGRAGELFF. In nucleotides, the CDR3 is TGCGCCAGCAGCCAAAACCGACAGGGGCGGGCCGGGGAGCTGTTTTTT.

The chain joins TRBV19 to TRBJ2-1; D is ambiguous. The CDR3 runs to 13 residues. V dropped 8 bases and J dropped 3 bases, with 11 bases sitting between them. The germline V gene encodes CDR1 LNHDA and CDR2 SQIVND (reference sequence). CDR3 amino acids: CASAALSYNEQFF. The DNA for the CDR3 is TGTGCCAGTGCGGCTTTAAGCTACAATGAGCAGTTCTTC.

V and J are TRBV11-2 and TRBJ2-3, with D uncertain. This CDR3 comprises 15 residues. V shed 2 bases and J shed 2 bases, with 11 bases lying between them. From germline, CDR1 is SGHAT and CDR2 FQNNGV. CDR3 DNA sequence: TGTGCCAGCAGCTTACCCCGAGGCCACACAGATACGCAGTATTTT. Protein sequence: CASSLPRGHTDTQYF.

The chain uses TRBV7-9 and TRBJ1-6, with no clear D. Looked up from germline, CDR1 is SEHNR and CDR2 is FQNEAQ (reference sequence). The CDR3 spans 17 residues. V lost 5 bases, J lost 0 bases, and 14 bases lay in between. CDR3 in amino acids: CASSADGESSYNSPLHF. The CDR3 DNA reads as TGTGCCAGCAGCGCAGACGGGGAGAGCTCCTATAATTCACCCCTCCACTTT.

In DNA, the CDR3 is TGTGCCAGCAGCGTTGCAGTAGGTGGCTACGAGCAGTACTTC. Translated: CASSVAVGGYEQYF. The rearrangement joins TRBV7-3 to TRBJ2-7, with D unresolved. The CDR3 sequence is 14 residues long. Germline lookup yields CDR1 SGHTA and CDR2 FQGTGA. V lost 5 bases and J 3 bases, leaving 14 bases between the germline ends.

The chain links TRBV6-5 to TRBJ2-7, with D tentatively TRBD2 (6 bases). This CDR3 spans 14 amino acids. Germline loops: CDR1 MNHEY, CDR2 SVGAGI. V was shortened by 0 bases and J by 5 bases, with 11 bases between the two germline ends. The DNA of the CDR3 is TGTGCCAGCAGTTACTCACCGGGACTGGACGAGCAGTACGTC. As protein: CASSYSPGLDEQYV.

The chain links TRBV7-9 to TRBJ2-1; D is ambiguous. The CDR3 is 14 residues long. Trimming took off 5 bases at V and 9 bases at J, with 17 bases between the two ends. Germline-derived CDR1 and CDR2 are SEHNR and FQNEAQ (reference sequence). This CDR3 is CASSESSLVFEQFF. CDR3 in DNA: TGTGCCAGCAGCGAATCCTCCTTAGTGTTTGAGCAGTTCTTC. Together with reference TRBV7-9 and TRBJ2-1, the CDR3 gives the full variable domain: DTGVSQNPRHKITKRGQNVTFRCDPISEHNRLYWYRQTLGQGPEFLTYFQNEAQLEKSRLLSDRFSAERPKGSFSTLEIQRTEQGDSAMYLCASSESSLVFEQFFGPGTRLTVL.

V and J are TRBV11-2 and TRBJ2-1; D is possibly TRBD2 (5 bases). Germline values: CDR1 SGHAT, CDR2 FQNNGV. With 1 base removed from V and 7 bases from J, the gap between germline ends came to 11 bases. The CDR3 covers 14 residues. The CDR3 here is CASSLAGGGNEQFF. CDR3 nucleotides: TGTGCCAGCAGCTTAGCTGGAGGTGGTAATGAGCAGTTCTTC.

The chain uses TRBV11-2 and TRBJ2-1, with TRBD2 identical over 10 bases. The CDR3 loop spans 13 amino acids. J gave up 9 bases and V 4 bases, and 3 bases lay outside the gene matches. CDR1 is SGHAT, CDR2 FQNNGV, per germline. This CDR3 is CASSYSGRLEQFF. For the CDR3, the DNA is TGTGCCAGCAGCTATAGCGGGAGGCTTGAGCAGTTCTTC.